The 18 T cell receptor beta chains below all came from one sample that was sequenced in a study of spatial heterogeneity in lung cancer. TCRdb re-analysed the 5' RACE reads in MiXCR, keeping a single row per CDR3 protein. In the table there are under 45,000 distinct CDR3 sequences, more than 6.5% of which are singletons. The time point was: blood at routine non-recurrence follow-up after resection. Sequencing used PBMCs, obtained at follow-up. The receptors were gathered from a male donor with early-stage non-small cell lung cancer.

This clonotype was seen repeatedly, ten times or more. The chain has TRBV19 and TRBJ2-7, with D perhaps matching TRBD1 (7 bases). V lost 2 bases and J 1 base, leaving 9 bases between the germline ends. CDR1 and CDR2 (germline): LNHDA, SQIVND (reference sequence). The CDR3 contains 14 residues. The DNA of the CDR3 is TGTGCCAGTAGTATACAGGGGGGATCCTACGAGCAGTACTTC. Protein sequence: CASSIQGGSYEQYF.

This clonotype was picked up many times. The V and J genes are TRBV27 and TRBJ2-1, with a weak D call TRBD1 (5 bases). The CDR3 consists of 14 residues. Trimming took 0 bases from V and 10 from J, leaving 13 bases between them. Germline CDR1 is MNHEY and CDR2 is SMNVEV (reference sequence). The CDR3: CASSLSQGYGEQFF. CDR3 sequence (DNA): TGTGCCAGCAGTTTATCGCAGGGATACGGAGAGCAGTTCTTC.

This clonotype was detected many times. CDR3 DNA: TGTGCCAGCAACCGACAGCCCGCGGAGCCCCAGCATTTT. Translation gives CASNRQPAEPQHF. The gene calls are TRBV7-8 and TRBJ1-5; TRBD1 might be the D (5 bases). The ends were cut back, 7 bases at V and 8 bases at J, with 15 bases in the middle. The CDR3 runs 13 residues. Germline V lookup: CDR1 SGHVS, CDR2 FQNEAQ.

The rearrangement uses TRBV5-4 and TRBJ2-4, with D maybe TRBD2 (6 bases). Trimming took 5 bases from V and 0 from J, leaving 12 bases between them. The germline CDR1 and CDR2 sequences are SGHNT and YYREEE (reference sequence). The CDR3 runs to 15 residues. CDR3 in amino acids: CASRPGDQAKNIQYF. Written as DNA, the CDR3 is TGTGCCAGCAGACCGGGGGACCAAGCCAAAAACATTCAGTACTTC.

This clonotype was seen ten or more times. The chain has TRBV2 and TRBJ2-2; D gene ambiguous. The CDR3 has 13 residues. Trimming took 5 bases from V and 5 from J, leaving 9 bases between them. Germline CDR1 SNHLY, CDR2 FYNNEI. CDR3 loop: CASSQTVTGELFF. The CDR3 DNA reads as TGTGCCAGCAGTCAGACCGTAACCGGGGAGCTGTTTTTT.

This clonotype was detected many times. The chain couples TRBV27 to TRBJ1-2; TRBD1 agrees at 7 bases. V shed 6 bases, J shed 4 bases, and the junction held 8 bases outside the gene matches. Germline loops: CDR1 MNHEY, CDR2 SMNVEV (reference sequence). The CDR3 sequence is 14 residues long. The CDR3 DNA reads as TGTGCCAGCAGAACCGTGCGGGACAGCTATGGCTACACCTTC. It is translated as CASRTVRDSYGYTF.

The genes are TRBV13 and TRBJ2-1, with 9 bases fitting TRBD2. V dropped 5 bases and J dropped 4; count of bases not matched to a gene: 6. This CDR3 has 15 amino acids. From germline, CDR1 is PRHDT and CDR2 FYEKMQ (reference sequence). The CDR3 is CASSASGAPYNEQFF. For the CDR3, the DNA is TGTGCCAGCAGCGCTAGCGGGGCGCCTTACAATGAGCAGTTCTTC.

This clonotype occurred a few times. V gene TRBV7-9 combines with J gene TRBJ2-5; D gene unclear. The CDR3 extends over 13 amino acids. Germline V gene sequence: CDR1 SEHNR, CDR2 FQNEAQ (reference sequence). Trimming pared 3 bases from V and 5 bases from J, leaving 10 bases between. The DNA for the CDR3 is TGTGCCAGCAGCTTCCCCGGATCGGAGACCCAGTACTTC. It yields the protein CASSFPGSETQYF.

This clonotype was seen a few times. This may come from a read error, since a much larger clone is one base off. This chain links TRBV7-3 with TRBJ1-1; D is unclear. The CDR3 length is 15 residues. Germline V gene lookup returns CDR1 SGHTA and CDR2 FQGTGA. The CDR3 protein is CACSLIGSGNTEAFF. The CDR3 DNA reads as TGTGCCTGCAGCTTAATAGGGTCGGGGAACACTGAAGCTTTCTTT. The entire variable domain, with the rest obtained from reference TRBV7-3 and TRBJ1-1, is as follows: GAGVSQTPSNKVTEKGKYVELRCDPISGHTALYWYRQSLGQGPEFLIYFQGTGAADDSGLPNDRFFAVRPEGSVSTLKIQRTERGDSAVYLCACSLIGSGNTEAFFGQGTRLTVV.

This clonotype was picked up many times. The CDR3, as DNA: TGTGCCAGCAGTGAACGTGTCAGTCTAAGCTACGAGCAGTACTTC. Translating gives CASSERVSLSYEQYF. The V gene is TRBV2, the J gene TRBJ2-7; D ambiguous. Germline V gene sequence: CDR1 SNHLY, CDR2 FYNNEI. The V and J ends lost 2 bases and 3 bases respectively, with 14 bases between them. The CDR3 totals 15 residues. The full variable domain, with the rest looked up from reference TRBV2 and TRBJ2-7, is EPEVTQTPSHQVTQMGQEVILRCVPISNHLYFYWYRQILGQKVEFLVSFYNNEISEKSEIFDDQFSVERPDGSNFTLKIRSTKLEDSAMYFCASSERVSLSYEQYFGPGTRLTVT.

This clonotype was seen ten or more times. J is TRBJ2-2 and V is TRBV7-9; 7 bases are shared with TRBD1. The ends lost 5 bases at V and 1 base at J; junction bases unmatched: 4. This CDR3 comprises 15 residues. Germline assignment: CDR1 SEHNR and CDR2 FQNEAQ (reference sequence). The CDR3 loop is CASSRDSVNTGELFF. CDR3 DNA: TGTGCCAGCAGCCGGGACAGTGTGAACACCGGGGAGCTGTTTTTT.

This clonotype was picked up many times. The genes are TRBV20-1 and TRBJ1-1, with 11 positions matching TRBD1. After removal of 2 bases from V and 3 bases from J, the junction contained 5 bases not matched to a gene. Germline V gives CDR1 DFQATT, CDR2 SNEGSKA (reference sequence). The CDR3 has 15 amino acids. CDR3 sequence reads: CSARNGDRGDTEAFF. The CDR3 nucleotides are TGCAGTGCTAGAAACGGGGACAGGGGGGACACTGAAGCTTTCTTT.

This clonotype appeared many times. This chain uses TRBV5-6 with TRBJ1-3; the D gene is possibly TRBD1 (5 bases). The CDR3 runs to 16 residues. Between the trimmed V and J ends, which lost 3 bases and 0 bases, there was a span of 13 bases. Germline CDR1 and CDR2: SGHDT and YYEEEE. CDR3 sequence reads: CASSWWGGFSGNTIYF. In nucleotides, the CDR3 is TGTGCCAGCAGCTGGTGGGGCGGCTTCTCTGGAAACACCATATATTTT.

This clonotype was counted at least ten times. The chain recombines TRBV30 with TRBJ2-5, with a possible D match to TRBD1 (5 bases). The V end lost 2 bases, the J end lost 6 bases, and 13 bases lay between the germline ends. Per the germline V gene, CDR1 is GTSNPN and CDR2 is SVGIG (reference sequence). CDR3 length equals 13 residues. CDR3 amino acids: CAWSRGTAKTQYF. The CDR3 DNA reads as TGTGCCTGGAGTAGGGGCACCGCGAAGACCCAGTACTTC.

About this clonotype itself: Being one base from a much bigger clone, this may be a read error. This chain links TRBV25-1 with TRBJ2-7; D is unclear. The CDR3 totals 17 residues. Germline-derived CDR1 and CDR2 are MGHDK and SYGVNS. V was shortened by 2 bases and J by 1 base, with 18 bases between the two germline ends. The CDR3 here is CASSEAPPGPASYEQYF. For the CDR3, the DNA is TGTGCCAGCAGTGAAGCCCCCCCCGGGCCAGCTTCCTACGAGCAGTACTTC.

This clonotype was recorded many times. The chain's CDR3 is CASRATVSGNTIYF. The DNA of the CDR3 is TGTGCCAGCAGAGCGACAGTCTCTGGAAACACCATATATTTT. The chain combines TRBV7-6 with TRBJ1-3; perhaps TRBD1 as D (5 bases). Deletions cut 6 bases from V and 0 bases from J, with 9 bases between. Germline CDR1 SGHVS, CDR2 FNYEAQ. The CDR3 covers 14 residues.

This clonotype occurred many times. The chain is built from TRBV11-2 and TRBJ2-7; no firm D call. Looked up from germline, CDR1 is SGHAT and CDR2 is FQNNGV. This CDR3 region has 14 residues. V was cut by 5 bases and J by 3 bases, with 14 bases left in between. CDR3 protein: CASSTRLRYYEQYF. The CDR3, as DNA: TGTGCCAGCAGCACCCGACTCCGGTACTACGAGCAGTACTTC.

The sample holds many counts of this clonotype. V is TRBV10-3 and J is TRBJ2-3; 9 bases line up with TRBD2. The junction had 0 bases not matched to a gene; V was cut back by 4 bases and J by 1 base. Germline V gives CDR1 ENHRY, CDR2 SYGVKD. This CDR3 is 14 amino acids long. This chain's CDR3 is CAISGTSGTDTQYF. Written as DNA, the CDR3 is TGTGCCATCAGTGGGACTAGCGGCACAGATACGCAGTATTTT.